A selection of T cell receptor beta chains follows, all from one sample in a study of shared clonotypes between healthy human individuals. TCRdb's copy holds only in-frame clones and misses some; the assay was immunoSEQ multiplex PCR. The sample has about 2.1 million clones; 93% are singletons. Sequenced material: naive CD8+ T cells from PBMCs. Receptors originate from a man between 18 and 29 years old in good health. Some clones in this sample may be carry-over from other donors' samples. Each CDR3 is given with its conserved first and last residue. A D gene is named only where the DNA matches it firmly. A row's size may be missing; if present it is once, few, many or a size class.

NA | TRBJ2-7 | TRBV21-1 | NA | TGTGCCAGCAGCAAAGAACGCAGGGCCTCCTACGAGCAGTACTTC | CASSKERRASYEQYF
NA | TRBJ2-1 | TRBV6-5 | NA | TGTGCCAGCAGCCCCTCTGCAGCCTACAATGAGCAGTTCTTC | CASSPSAAYNEQFF
NA | TRBJ2-1 | TRBV4-3 | NA | TGCGCCAGCAGCGGGACTTGGGGATTCAATGAGCAGTTCTTC | CASSGTWGFNEQFF
TRBD2 | TRBJ2-7 | TRBV4-2 | once | TGTGCCAGCAGCCAAGATCCACTAGCGGGAGGGTTTTCCTACGAGCAGTACTTC | CASSQDPLAGGFSYEQYF
NA | TRBJ2-1 | TRBV11-1 | NA | TGTGCCAGCAGCTTAGTGCTGAGTAGCGGATTCAATGAGCAGTTCTTC | CASSLVLSSGFNEQFF
NA | TRBJ2-1 | TRBV28 | NA | TGTGCCAGCACCTTAAGAGGGCGGACTCCTTACAATGAGCAGTTCTTC | CASTLRGRTPYNEQFF
TRBD2 | TRBJ2-3 | TRBV29-1 | NA | TGCAGCGTAAACGGACTAGCTCCAGATACGCAGTATTTT | CSVNGLAPDTQYF
NA | TRBJ1-1 | TRBV28 | NA | TGTGCCAGCAGTCCCATGGGGGGCGCCGTTGCTTTCTTT | CASSPMGGAVAFF
NA | TRBJ2-1 | TRBV7-9 | NA | TGTGCCAGCAGCCGAGGTAAGGATGAGCAGTTCTTC | CASSRGKDEQFF
NA | TRBJ2-7 | TRBV29-1 | NA | TGCAGCGTTGCCAGGCCCTACGAGCAGTACTTC | CSVARPYEQYF
NA | TRBJ2-2 | TRBV6-1 | NA | TGTGCCAGCAGTGAGGGAGTGACAAACACCGGGGAGCTGTTTTTT | CASSEGVTNTGELFF
NA | TRBJ2-7 | TRBV13 | NA | TGTGCCAGCAGCTCGGCCTACGAGCAGTACTTC | CASSSAYEQYF
TRBD1 | TRBJ2-5 | TRBV10-3 | NA | TGTGCCATCAGCGTTGGGACAGGGGGGTCCCGTGAGACCCAGTACTTC | CAISVGTGGSRETQYF
NA | TRBJ1-2 | TRBV4-2 | few | TGTGCCAGCAGCCAAGAGAGTAGGACTGAGGGTGGCTACACCTTC | CASSQESRTEGGYTF
TRBD2 | TRBJ2-1 | TRBV10-3 | NA | TGTGCCATCAGTGCACCACCGGGACTAATGGCCAATGAGCAGTTCTTC | CAISAPPGLMANEQFF
NA | TRBJ2-3 | TRBV6-5 | NA | TGTGCCAGCAGTCGCCGTGGGGCGGGCGCAGATACGCAGTATTTT | CASSRRGAGADTQYF
TRBD1 | TRBJ2-4 | TRBV11-2 | NA | TGTGCCAGCACCCCACACCCAGGGGGCGCGGCCAAAAACATTCAGTACTTC | CASTPHPGGAAKNIQYF
TRBD1 | TRBJ1-1 | TRBV27 | once | TGTGCCAGCAGTCCCAGACAGGGGGACACTGAAGCTTTCTTT | CASSPRQGDTEAFF
NA | TRBJ2-5 | TRBV7-3 | NA | TGTGCCAGCAGCCCAACGGTGGGGACCCAAGAGACCCAGTACTTC | CASSPTVGTQETQYF
NA | TRBJ2-1 | TRBV4-3 | NA | TGCGCCAGCAGCCAAGATTCCGGCTCATACAATGAGCAGTTCTTC | CASSQDSGSYNEQFF
NA | TRBJ2-5 | TRBV6-6 | few | TGTGCCAGCAGAGACCTCCGCTTTGGGGTAGAGACCCAGTACTTC | CASRDLRFGVETQYF
NA | TRBJ2-7 | TRBV27 | NA | TGTGCCAGCAGTCTGGGACACTCGGGGTACGAGCAGTACTTC | CASSLGHSGYEQYF
NA | TRBJ2-7 | TRBV30 | NA | TGTGCCTGGAGTGTATTTAGCTACGAGCAGTACTTC | CAWSVFSYEQYF
NA | TRBJ2-4 | TRBV13 | NA | TGTGCCAGCAGTTCGCTTGGAGCCAAAAACATTCAGTACTTC | CASSSLGAKNIQYF